The 18 T cell receptor beta chains given below trace back to one sample, sequenced in a study of Ad26.COV2.S vaccination and SARS-CoV-2 variants. The data were produced by immunoSEQ multiplex PCR, yet TCRdb's version contains in-frame clones alone and is incomplete. This table has about 240,000 clones, roughly 88% appearing once. Specified treatment: 15 to 20 received Ad26.COV2.S at low or high dose, single or two shots; about 5 received placebo; per-sample allocation not given. Samples were taken on day 63 after the first vaccine or placebo injection. The sample in question was peripheral blood, obtained in a trial of Ad26.COV2.S vaccine versus placebo. All receptors derive from a person between 18 and 59 years old who received the Ad26.COV2.S COVID-19 vaccine or a placebo.

This chain uses TRBV9 with TRBJ2-3, with 11 bases identical to TRBD2. The J segment lost 2 bases and the V segment lost 2 bases, leaving 10 bases of the junction unmatched. This CDR3 spans 18 amino acids. In germline, CDR1 is SGDLS, CDR2 YYNGEE. The CDR3 is CASSVSPISGGATDTQYF. The CDR3 DNA is TGTGCCAGCAGCGTCTCCCCGATTAGCGGGGGGGCCACAGATACGCAGTATTTT.

The rearrangement uses TRBV10-2 and TRBJ2-5; D is unclear. The CDR3 consists of 13 residues. Germline-derived CDR1 and CDR2 are WSHSY and SAAADI. Trimming took 3 bases from V and 5 from J, leaving 10 bases between them. The CDR3 DNA reads as TGCGCCAGCAGTGAAATAGATGGGGAGACCCAGTACTTC. It yields the protein CASSEIDGETQYF.

CDR3 in DNA: TGTGCCAGCAGACGGACTAGCGTGATCCCCCGCACAGATACGCAGTATTTT. Protein: CASRRTSVIPRTDTQYF. The V call is TRBV28, the J call TRBJ2-3; 9 nucleotides line up with TRBD2. With V trimmed by 6 bases and J by 1 base, 11 bases remained unmatched. The CDR3 extends over 17 amino acids. Germline V CDR1 and CDR2: MDHEN, SYDVKM.

The J gene is TRBJ2-1, the V gene TRBV6-5; tentative D call: TRBD1 (6 bases). Looked up from germline, CDR1 is MNHEY and CDR2 is SVGAGI. V lost 2 bases and J lost 0, with 11 bases in between. The CDR3 covers 16 residues. The CDR3 DNA reads as TGTGCCAGCAGTTACGCGACAGGTTTCTCCTACAATGAGCAGTTCTTC. The encoded protein is CASSYATGFSYNEQFF.

The chain carries TRBV9 and TRBJ2-5; either TRBD1 or TRBD2 may supply D (5 bases each). The germline gives CDR1 SGDLS, CDR2 YYNGEE. Trimming cost V 0 bases and J 1 base, with 7 bases left between them. The CDR3 totals 14 residues. The CDR3 DNA reads TGTGCCAGCAGCGTAGATGGGGGCCAAGAGACCCAGTACTTC. Translation: CASSVDGGQETQYF.

As concerns this clone: Compared with germline, one end of the junction differs, possibly owing to a read error. The rearrangement joins TRBV7-7 to TRBJ2-3, with TRBD1 as a possible D gene (5 bases). This CDR3 region has 17 residues. Germline CDR1 SSHAT, CDR2 FNYEAQ (reference sequence). The CDR3 DNA follows: TGTGCTAGCAGCTCGAGTACAGGACGGCCGAGCACAGATACGCAGTATTTT. Residues: CASSSSTGRPSTDTQYF. Using reference TRBV7-7 and TRBJ2-3 for the parts outside the CDR3, the full variable domain is GAGVSQSPRYKVTKRGQDVTLRCDPISSHATLYWYQQALGQGPEFLTYFNYEAQPDKSGLPSDRFSAERPEGSISTLTIQRTEQRDSAMYRCASSSSTGRPSTDTQYFGPGTRLTVL.

This sequence joins TRBV4-1 and TRBJ2-7; D is unclear. Germline CDR1 reads MGHRA; CDR2 reads YSYEKL. V lost 4 bases, J lost 0 bases, and 13 bases lay in between. The CDR3 loop spans 15 amino acids. CDR3 in DNA: TGCGCCAGCAGCCTAGGACGGATGAGCTCCTACGAGCAGTACTTC. Its protein is CASSLGRMSSYEQYF.

CDR3 DNA: TGTGCCAGCAGCCGACAGGGACTATCCTACGAGCAGTACTTC. Translation: CASSRQGLSYEQYF. The chain uses TRBV6-2 or TRBV6-3 and TRBJ2-7; D is tentatively TRBD1 or TRBD2 (7 bases each). Germline values: CDR1 MNHEY, CDR2 SVGEGT. Trimming left V 6 bases short and J 1 base short, with 13 bases between. The CDR3 extends over 14 amino acids.

The chain joins TRBV24-1 to TRBJ2-2; possible D gene TRBD1, 6 bases. CDR1 KGHDR and CDR2 SFDVKD come from the germline V gene. The CDR3 covers 15 residues. V gave up 4 bases and J gave up 4 bases, with 12 bases separating them. CDR3 DNA: TGTGCCACCAGTGAGCACCACAGGGTCACCGGGGAGCTGTTTTTT. It codes for CATSEHHRVTGELFF.

The table lists this clone with a count of one. The sample contains more than one DNA sequence encoding this CDR3. This rearrangement joins TRBV5-1 to TRBJ2-1; D not resolved. The V end lost 0 bases, the J end lost 3 bases, and 4 bases lay between the germline ends. The CDR3 contains 13 residues. Per germline, CDR1 SGHRS and CDR2 YFSETQ. The chain's CDR3 is CASSLDSYNEQFF. CDR3 coding DNA: TGCGCCAGCAGCTTGGATAGCTACAATGAGCAGTTCTTC.

The chain has TRBV28 and TRBJ1-1, with D tentatively TRBD1 (6 bases). The V end lost 4 bases, the J end lost 0 bases, and 12 bases lay between the germline ends. Germline V gives CDR1 MDHEN, CDR2 SYDVKM. CDR3 length: 15 amino acids. The CDR3 nucleotides are TGTGCCAGCAGTTCGCGGACAGCGATGAACACTGAAGCTTTCTTT. It codes for CASSSRTAMNTEAFF.

V usage is TRBV4-2 and J usage is TRBJ2-3; D is perhaps TRBD2 (6 bases). The CDR3 contains 15 residues. CDR1 LGHNA and CDR2 YNFKEQ come from the germline V gene. V was pared by 0 bases and J by 3 bases, with 10 bases between. The CDR3 reads CASSQEAGGTDTQYF. CDR3 in DNA: TGTGCCAGCAGCCAAGAGGCCGGGGGAACAGATACGCAGTATTTT.

The J gene is TRBJ1-4, the V gene TRBV2, with unresolved D. This CDR3 spans 14 amino acids. Between the trimmed V and J ends, which lost 3 bases and 5 bases, there was a span of 10 bases. The germline V gene has CDR1 SNHLY and CDR2 FYNNEI. The DNA of the CDR3 is TGTGCCAGCAGTGACTGGGCCGGGAATGAAAAACTGTTTTTT. Translated, it gives CASSDWAGNEKLFF.

This chain links TRBV28 with TRBJ2-2, with unresolved D. Trimming took off 3 bases at V and 0 bases at J, with 17 bases between the two ends. This CDR3 is 18 amino acids long. CDR1 and CDR2 (germline): MDHEN, SYDVKM. CDR3 nucleotides: TGTGCCAGCAGTTTGTCCCTTTACCATAAACCGAACACCGGGGAGCTGTTTTTT. Protein sequence: CASSLSLYHKPNTGELFF. The full variable domain, rest sourced from reference TRBV28 and TRBJ2-2, is DVKVTQSSRYLVKRTGEKVFLECVQDMDHENMFWYRQDPGLGLRLIYFSYDVKMKEKGDIPEGYSVSREKKERFSLILESASTNQTSMYLCASSLSLYHKPNTGELFFGEGSRLTVL.

This chain uses TRBV11-2 with TRBJ2-7; 7 bases are a match to TRBD2. Germline V gene lookup returns CDR1 SGHAT and CDR2 FQNNGV. Germline trimming cut 1 base from V and 2 bases from J; bases unmatched to any gene: 11. This CDR3 comprises 17 residues. CDR3 residues: CASSLAISGGVPYEQYF. The DNA of the CDR3 is TGTGCCAGCAGCTTAGCCATCTCGGGGGGAGTACCCTACGAGCAGTACTTC.

The chain is built from TRBV7-6 and TRBJ1-1; D not resolved. CDR3 length equals 17 residues. Trimming removed 2 bases from V and 2 bases from J, with 18 bases in between. Germline-derived CDR1 and CDR2 are SGHVS and FNYEAQ. CDR3 DNA sequence: TGTGCCAGCAGCTTAAGGGCACTGGGGAAAGTAAACACTGAAGCTTTCTTT. Encoded protein: CASSLRALGKVNTEAFF.

CDR3 DNA: TGTGCCAGCTCACCATCTCCGATTGGGGATACGCAGTATTTT. This sequence encodes CASSPSPIGDTQYF. This chain joins TRBV18 and TRBJ2-3; D ambiguous. The CDR3 has 14 residues. The V end lost 2 bases, the J end lost 6 bases, and 12 bases lay between the germline ends. Germline CDR1 is KGHSH and CDR2 is LQKENI.

The chain combines TRBV7-2 with TRBJ1-5, with TRBD1 matching 11 bases. The CDR3 is 16 residues long. With V trimmed by 0 bases and J by 5 bases, 3 bases remained unmatched. Germline assignment: CDR1 SGHTA and CDR2 FQGNSA. CDR3 in amino acids: CASSLALDRGHQPQHF. The CDR3 DNA reads TGTGCCAGCAGCTTAGCTTTGGACAGGGGGCATCAGCCCCAGCATTTT.